The 19 T cell receptor beta chains reported below all come from one sample, sequenced in a study of blood T cell repertoires in COVID-19. The table came from immunoSEQ multiplex PCR; TCRdb's copy has only in-frame clones and leaves some out. The sample consists of 200,000 to 250,000 clones, 88% of them appearing once. Sequencing input: peripheral blood. The receptors derive from a man aged 18 to 35 with active or convalescent COVID-19.

The rearrangement links TRBV30 to TRBJ1-1, with 8 bases identical to TRBD1. The V gene's germline CDR1 is GTSNPN and CDR2 SVGIG (reference sequence). The CDR3 runs 15 residues. Unmatched junction bases numbered 6, after V lost 1 base and J lost 2 bases. For the CDR3, the DNA is TGTGCCTGGAGTGCCGGGACAGGCCGAAACACTGAAGCTTTCTTT. This codes for CAWSAGTGRNTEAFF.

V usage is TRBV5-1 and J usage is TRBJ2-7; tentative D call: TRBD1 (5 bases). Trimming shortened V by 0 bases and J by 7 bases, and 8 bases separated the two germline ends. This CDR3 spans 12 amino acids. The germline V gene encodes CDR1 SGHRS and CDR2 YFSETQ. CDR3: CASSLGAGEQYF. As DNA, the CDR3 is TGCGCCAGCAGCTTGGGGGCAGGGGAGCAGTACTTC. Supplemented by reference TRBV5-1 and TRBJ2-7, the full variable domain reads KAGVTQTPRYLIKTRGQQVTLSCSPISGHRSVSWYQQTPGQGLQFLFEYFSETQRNKGNFPGRFSGRQFSNSRSEMNVSTLELGDSALYLCASSLGAGEQYFGPGTRLTVT.

This rearrangement joins TRBV9 to TRBJ1-6, with 7 bases lining up with TRBD1. This CDR3 spans 14 amino acids. CDR1 SGDLS and CDR2 YYNGEE come from the germline V gene. Trimming at V came to 2 bases and at J to 7 bases, leaving 3 bases not matched to a gene. For the CDR3, the DNA is TGTGCCAGCAGCGTGACAGGGACAAATTCACCCCTCCACTTT. It encodes CASSVTGTNSPLHF.

The rearrangement links TRBV4-3 to TRBJ2-2; 8 positions match TRBD2. This CDR3 has 20 residues. From germline, CDR1 is LGHNA and CDR2 YSLEER. V trimming: 4 bases; J trimming: 0 bases; junction bases outside the gene matches: 16. The CDR3: CASSRFLVAGSTSNTGELFF. The CDR3 DNA reads as TGCGCCAGCAGCCGATTCTTGGTAGCGGGATCGACCTCGAACACCGGGGAGCTGTTTTTT.

V usage is TRBV6-5 and J usage is TRBJ2-7; perhaps TRBD1 as D (6 bases). CDR1 is MNHEY and CDR2 is SVGAGI in the germline V gene. The CDR3 totals 12 residues. Trimming stripped 2 bases from V and 7 bases from J, with 9 bases between. The CDR3 is CASSYGQTEQYF. For the CDR3, the DNA is TGTGCCAGCAGTTACGGACAGACTGAGCAGTACTTC.

The chain uses TRBV19 and TRBJ1-2; 9 bases align to TRBD1. The trim removed 0 bases at V and 3 bases at J, leaving 5 bases unmatched. CDR1 LNHDA and CDR2 SQIVND come from the germline V gene (reference sequence). The CDR3 has 16 residues. CDR3 DNA sequence: TGTGCCAGTAGTATAGATCGGGACAGGGCCGACTATGGCTACACCTTC. This gives the protein CASSIDRDRADYGYTF.

This chain joins TRBV28 and TRBJ1-5; unclear D gene. The CDR3 length is 14 residues. Trimming took 3 bases from V and 15 from J, leaving 21 bases between them. CDR1 and CDR2 from the germline V gene are MDHEN and SYDVKM. The CDR3, as DNA: TGTGCCAGCAGTTTGGGTGGGAGCCCCGGCGCATTGCATTTT. Encoded protein: CASSLGGSPGALHF. The variable domain in full, completed from reference TRBV28 and TRBJ1-5, reads DVKVTQSSRYLVKRTGEKVFLECVQDMDHENMFWYRQDPGLGLRLIYFSYDVKMKEKGDIPEGYSVSREKKERFSLILESASTNQTSMYLCASSLGGSPGALHFGDGTRLSIL.

V usage is TRBV7-6 and J usage is TRBJ2-7; 9 bases agree with TRBD1. This CDR3 contains 16 residues. V dropped 0 bases and J dropped 3; count of bases not matched to a gene: 6. The V gene's germline CDR1 is SGHVS and CDR2 FNYEAQ. This chain's CDR3 is CASSLASTGGGYEQYF. CDR3 nucleotide sequence: TGTGCCAGCAGCTTAGCGTCCACAGGGGGCGGCTACGAGCAGTACTTC.

For the CDR3, the DNA is TGCAGCGCCTTAGACAGGGGGCTTGCAGATACGCAGTATTTT. Its translation: CSALDRGLADTQYF. The rearrangement joins TRBV29-1 to TRBJ2-3; 10 bases are shared with TRBD1. The V segment lost 7 bases and the J segment 4 bases; nucleotides outside the gene matches: 8. Germline CDR1 is SQVTM and CDR2 is ANQGSEA. The CDR3 totals 14 residues.

This sequence joins TRBV11-2 and TRBJ2-5, with D tentatively TRBD1 (6 bases). Germline V gene lookup returns CDR1 SGHAT and CDR2 FQNNGV. Trimming took off 0 bases at V and 5 bases at J, with 13 bases between the two ends. The CDR3 consists of 15 residues. The DNA for the CDR3 is TGTGCCAGCAGCTTAGACCGATCAGACAGGGAGACCCAGTACTTC. Translated: CASSLDRSDRETQYF.

CDR3 protein: CASSLGSGRGTGELFF. In nucleotides, the CDR3 is TGTGCCAGCAGCTTGGGGAGCGGGAGAGGCACCGGGGAGCTGTTTTTT. The gene calls are TRBV11-1 and TRBJ2-2, with TRBD2 matching 8 bases. J was trimmed by 4 bases and V by 3 bases; bases with no gene match: 7. Germline assignment: CDR1 SGHAT and CDR2 FQDESV (reference sequence). This CDR3 has 16 residues.

This chain connects TRBV18 to TRBJ2-2; 12 nucleotides line up with TRBD1. V lost 3 bases and J lost 7; bases outside the gene matches: 6. The CDR3 spans 16 residues. Germline CDR1 reads KGHSH; CDR2 reads LQKENI. The CDR3 DNA reads as TGTGCCAGCTCACCGCCGGGACAGGGGGCCGGCGGGGAGCTGTTTTTT. Protein product: CASSPPGQGAGGELFF.

The chain uses TRBV9 and TRBJ2-1; the D gene is possibly TRBD1 (5 bases). CDR3 length: 13 amino acids. V was pared by 1 base and J by 8 bases, with 10 bases between. Germline V gene sequence: CDR1 SGDLS, CDR2 YYNGEE. Written as DNA, the CDR3 is TGTGCCAGCAGCGTATTTTGGGGCGATGAGCAGTTCTTC. Its protein is CASSVFWGDEQFF. Drawing the rest from reference TRBV9 and TRBJ2-1, the complete variable domain is DSGVTQTPKHLITATGQRVTLRCSPRSGDLSVYWYQQSLDQGLQFLIQYYNGEERAKGNILERFSAQQFPDLHSELNLSSLELGDSALYFCASSVFWGDEQFFGPGTRLTVL.

The rearrangement links TRBV2 to TRBJ1-1; 8 nucleotides line up with TRBD1. Trimming cost V 4 bases and J 4 bases; bases outside gene matches: 8. Germline assignment: CDR1 SNHLY and CDR2 FYNNEI. This CDR3 spans 15 amino acids. As DNA, the CDR3 is TGTGCCAGCAGTGGGGGCGGGACAGGATTCACTGAAGCTTTCTTT. Translation: CASSGGGTGFTEAFF.

V and J are TRBV4-2 and TRBJ1-1; 11 bases align to TRBD1. The CDR3 has 15 amino acids. J was trimmed by 5 bases and V by 6 bases; bases with no gene match: 8. Germline V CDR1 and CDR2: LGHNA, YNFKEQ. The CDR3 protein is CASRGTGGRKTEAFF. As DNA, the CDR3 is TGTGCCAGCAGAGGGACAGGGGGTAGAAAAACTGAAGCTTTCTTT.

The J gene is TRBJ1-2, the V gene TRBV7-2; 7 bases fit TRBD1. With 7 bases clipped from V and 8 bases from J, the junction kept 10 bases outside the gene matches. This CDR3 is 13 amino acids long. Germline CDR1 reads SGHTA; CDR2 reads FQGNSA. This chain's CDR3 is CASNNRGMQGYTF. In DNA form, the CDR3 reads TGTGCCAGCAACAACAGGGGTATGCAGGGCTACACCTTC.

On this clone itself: Other DNA sequences from this sample encode an identical CDR3 as well. The chain combines TRBV6-1 with TRBJ2-7; 8 nucleotides line up with TRBD1. The V gene's germline CDR1 is MNHNS and CDR2 SASEGT. V dropped 3 bases and J dropped 3; count of bases not matched to a gene: 1. This CDR3 spans 13 amino acids. The CDR3 DNA is TGTGCCAGCAGTGACAGGGGGCGCTACGAGCAGTACTTC. Protein product: CASSDRGRYEQYF.

The rearrangement joins TRBV5-6 to TRBJ2-3; 11 bases map to TRBD2. Germline V gives CDR1 SGHDT, CDR2 YYEEEE. The CDR3 runs 17 residues. The V segment lost 0 bases and the J segment 2 bases; nucleotides outside the gene matches: 5. The CDR3 region is CASSLVGLADNTDTQYF. The CDR3 DNA reads as TGTGCCAGCAGCTTGGTGGGACTAGCGGATAACACAGATACGCAGTATTTT.

On this clone itself: The sample holds other DNA sequences that translate to the same CDR3. The V and J genes are TRBV5-1 and TRBJ2-7; 7 bases match TRBD2. CDR3 size: 15 residues. CDR1 and CDR2 from the germline V gene are SGHRS and YFSETQ. The V gene end was trimmed by 0 bases and the J gene end by 0 bases; junction bases not matched to a gene: 3. The CDR3 here is CASSLVGGSSYEQYF. The CDR3 DNA reads TGCGCCAGCAGCTTGGTGGGAGGGAGCTCCTACGAGCAGTACTTC.